A single sample gave rise to the 17 T cell receptor beta chains below, sequenced in a study of T cells in Graves' hyperthyroidism and ophthalmopathy. RNA transcripts gave rise to amplified TCR beta CDR3 regions. A set of HTBI primers served as the primers for a first-round RT-PCR of the TCR CDR3. From the multiplex PCR reads, TCRdb called clonotypes with MiXCR, one entry per CDR3 protein. Of over 90,000 distinct CDR3 sequences listed, roughly 50% were seen once; the top ten hold roughly 26%. Sequencing was carried out using blood. These receptors all stem from a man aged 40-49 years with Graves' hyperthyroidism.

This chain connects TRBV20-1 to TRBJ1-1; D call uncertain. Germline assignment: CDR1 DFQATT and CDR2 SNEGSKA (reference sequence). The CDR3 totals 11 residues. Trimming took off 2 bases at V and 11 bases at J, with 12 bases between the two ends. The CDR3 spells CSARPSGVAFF. CDR3 bases: TGCAGTGCTAGACCAAGCGGGGTTGCTTTCTTT.

This clonotype has a count of ten or more. A much bigger clone sits one base away, suggesting this may be a read error. The chain recombines TRBV19 with TRBJ2-5; D is possibly TRBD1 (6 bases). The V end lost 5 bases, the J end lost 10 bases, and 17 bases lay between the germline ends. The CDR3 loop spans 13 amino acids. Germline CDR1 and CDR2: LNHDA and SQIVND (reference sequence). CDR3 residues: CASSVTVAGDQYF. DNA of the CDR3: TGTGCCAGTAGTGTTACGGTAGCAGGGGACCAGTACTTC.

The V and J genes are TRBV20-1 and TRBJ2-6; 10 bases fit TRBD2. The V segment lost 1 base and the J segment 0 bases; nucleotides outside the gene matches: 6. Per the germline V gene, CDR1 is DFQATT and CDR2 is SNEGSKA (reference sequence). The CDR3 has 18 amino acids. CDR3 sequence (DNA): TGCAGTGCTAGAGCGTTGGTAGCGGGGGGCTCTGGGGCCAACGTCCTGACTTTC. Translated: CSARALVAGGSGANVLTF.

This clonotype occurred many times. The chain combines TRBV9 with TRBJ2-3; no clear D. Germline-derived CDR1 and CDR2 are SGDLS and YYNGEE. This CDR3 has 16 amino acids. Trimming pared 4 bases from V and 3 bases from J, leaving 18 bases between. The CDR3 loop is CASSPHVGPRTDTQYF. In nucleotides, the CDR3 is TGTGCCAGCAGCCCCCATGTCGGGCCAAGGACAGATACGCAGTATTTT. The variable domain in full, completed from reference TRBV9 and TRBJ2-3, reads DSGVTQTPKHLITATGQRVTLRCSPRSGDLSVYWYQQSLDQGLQFLIQYYNGEERAKGNILERFSAQQFPDLHSELNLSSLELGDSALYFCASSPHVGPRTDTQYFGPGTRLTVL.

The rearrangement links TRBV29-1 to TRBJ1-1, with TRBD1 identical over 9 bases. V trimming: 0 bases; J trimming: 5 bases; junction bases outside the gene matches: 7. The CDR3 has 15 amino acids. Germline-derived CDR1 and CDR2 are SQVTM and ANQGSEA. The CDR3 nucleotides are TGCAGCGTTGAAGAAGGGACAGGGTTGGGGACTGAAGCTTTCTTT. It encodes CSVEEGTGLGTEAFF.

The chain uses TRBV25-1 and TRBJ1-5; tentatively, D is TRBD1 (6 bases). Trimming removed 1 base at V and 7 bases at J, with 14 bases between. This CDR3 has 15 amino acids. The germline gives CDR1 MGHDK, CDR2 SYGVNS. The CDR3 reads CASSESADSGQPQHF. Here the CDR3 DNA reads TGTGCCAGCAGTGAATCGGCGGACAGCGGCCAGCCCCAGCATTTT.

The chain joins TRBV7-9 to TRBJ2-2, with 12 bases fitting TRBD1. Trimming cost V 7 bases and J 4 bases; bases outside gene matches: 4. CDR1 and CDR2 from the germline V gene are SEHNR and FQNEAQ (reference sequence). CDR3 length equals 15 residues. The CDR3 region is CASNPGQGATGELFF. In DNA, the CDR3 is TGTGCCAGCAATCCGGGACAGGGGGCCACCGGGGAGCTGTTTTTT.

In its sample, this clonotype was seen many times. This clone may be a read error of a much larger clone one base away. The chain couples TRBV2 to TRBJ2-3; D is unresolved. V was pared by 6 bases and J by 2 bases, with 6 bases between. CDR1 is SNHLY, CDR2 FYNNEI, per germline. The CDR3 runs 12 residues. The CDR3 is CASSRVTDTQYF. CDR3 coding DNA: TGTGCCAGCAGCCGAGTCACAGATACGCAGTATTTT. Looking up the rest from reference TRBV2 and TRBJ2-3 gives the full variable domain: EPEVTQTPSHQVTQMGQEVILRCVPISNHLYFYWYRQILGQKVEFLVSFYNNEISEKSEIFDDQFSVERPDGSNFTLKIRSTKLEDSAMYFCASSRVTDTQYFGPGTRLTVL.

The chain uses TRBV25-1 and TRBJ2-2; no reliable D call. From germline, CDR1 is MGHDK and CDR2 SYGVNS. CDR3 length: 15 residues. V lost 7 bases to trimming and J lost 3 bases, with 15 bases between them. CDR3 amino acids: CASTAAKTDTGELFF. The CDR3 bases are TGTGCCAGCACTGCTGCGAAAACTGACACCGGGGAGCTGTTTTTT.

The genes are TRBV11-3 and TRBJ1-5; 7 nucleotides line up with TRBD1. Germline V gives CDR1 SGHNT, CDR2 YENEEA. The CDR3 length is 15 residues. V shed 6 bases, J shed 7 bases, and the junction held 12 bases outside the gene matches. CDR3 DNA sequence: TGTGCCAGCAGTATGACAGGGCGATGGGAGCAGCCCCAGCATTTT. This translates into CASSMTGRWEQPQHF.

This clonotype showed up many times. The chain is built from TRBV11-2 and TRBJ1-2, with 7 bases aligning to TRBD1. The germline gives CDR1 SGHAT, CDR2 FQNNGV. The CDR3 is made up of 13 amino acids. After removal of 1 base from V and 6 bases from J, the junction contained 2 bases not matched to a gene. CDR3 sequence reads: CASSLVGTDGYTF. The DNA of the CDR3 is TGTGCCAGCAGCTTAGTCGGGACAGATGGCTACACCTTC.

This clonotype has a single count. V gene TRBV19 combines with J gene TRBJ1-4; 8 bases align to TRBD1. Germline assignment: CDR1 LNHDA and CDR2 SQIVND (reference sequence). The CDR3 extends over 14 amino acids. The J segment lost 6 bases and the V segment lost 4 bases, leaving 4 bases of the junction unmatched. The CDR3 DNA is TGTGCCAGTAGTAACGGGACAGGCCATGAAAAACTGTTTTTT. Translated, it gives CASSNGTGHEKLFF.

This clonotype was counted many times. The rearrangement joins TRBV5-1 to TRBJ1-6; no clear D. The germline CDR1 and CDR2 sequences are SGHRS and YFSETQ. The CDR3 is made up of 15 amino acids. V was clipped by 0 bases and J by 10 bases, with 14 bases between them. CDR3 sequence: CASSLVESASSPLHF. DNA for the CDR3: TGCGCCAGCAGCTTGGTGGAGTCAGCCTCATCACCCCTCCACTTT.

This clonotype was seen at least ten times. This rearrangement joins TRBV5-1 to TRBJ2-5, with D unclear. The CDR3 has 15 amino acids. With 6 bases removed from V and 7 bases from J, the gap between germline ends came to 22 bases. The germline V gene encodes CDR1 SGHRS and CDR2 YFSETQ. The CDR3 protein is CASTPGSSLSRTQYF. CDR3 sequence (DNA): TGCGCCAGCACCCCGGGCAGTTCCCTCAGTCGGACCCAGTACTTC.

This chain connects TRBV7-3 to TRBJ2-3; 12 nucleotides agree with TRBD1. Germline values: CDR1 SGHTA, CDR2 FQGTGA. Germline trimming cut 5 bases from V and 1 base from J; bases unmatched to any gene: 4. The CDR3 totals 16 residues. The CDR3 DNA reads as TGTGCCAGCAGCCCCGGGACAGGGGGCGGCACAGATACGCAGTATTTT. Encoded protein: CASSPGTGGGTDTQYF.

As regards this clonotype: Given the absence of the conserved phenylalanine or tryptophan at the CDR3 end, a read error is likely. No DNA is shown, since the ends of the CDR3 on it are uncertain; the CDR3 is the one TCRdb lists. The rearrangement joins TRBV7-6 to TRBJ2-5. CDR1 SGHVS and CDR2 FNYEAQ come from the germline V gene. Including both end residues, the CDR3 is 8 amino acids long. CDR3 amino acids: CASSLDLQ.

V and J are TRBV7-4 and TRBJ2-1; TRBD2 agrees at 7 bases. V lost 8 bases and J lost 5; bases outside the gene matches: 3. Germline loops: CDR1 SGHVT, CDR2 SQSDAQ. CDR3 length equals 12 residues. The CDR3 DNA sequence: TGTGCCAGCTGCGGGGGTCACAATGAGCAGTTCTTC. It specifies CASCGGHNEQFF.